Listed below are T cell receptor beta chains from one sample, sequenced in a study of identifying expanded T cells in peripheral blood. Some clones are missing from TCRdb's copy, which holds only in-frame ones; the method was immunoSEQ multiplex PCR. The sample lists about 100,000 clones; roughly 88% were seen once. Sequences were obtained from blood. These TCRs come from a person aged 18 to 70 in good health. Each CDR3 is given without its conserved first and last residue. The order of the fields is V gene, clone size, CDR3 protein. Rows may omit the clone size; those that give it use once, few, many or a size class.

V: TRBV4-1
size: once
CDR3: ASSQDLGRNQPQH

V: TRBV9
size: .
CDR3: ASSVLAGPTYEQY

V: TRBV5-1
size: .
CDR3: ASSLEGTPSSYNSPLH

V: TRBV7-9
size: .
CDR3: ASSPANRGSTDTQY

V: TRBV29-1
size: .
CDR3: SADRGAGGYT

V: TRBV2
size: .
CDR3: ASRIGGDNQPQH

V: TRBV5-4
size: .
CDR3: ASSPQTGGKGLETQY

V: TRBV30
size: .
CDR3: AWRGTASTDTQY

V: TRBV30
size: .
CDR3: AWSATGLSEAF

V: TRBV5-1
size: .
CDR3: ASSLEGDSSYEQY

V: TRBV10-1
size: .
CDR3: ASSESRGGSYNEQF

V: TRBV7-7
size: .
CDR3: ASSLGVMDEQY

V: TRBV7-6
size: .
CDR3: ASSLAAGPVEGEQF

V: TRBV7-2
size: .
CDR3: ASSFAVGQTNTEAF

V: TRBV5-1
size: .
CDR3: ASSLVAGSGNTIY

V: TRBV2
size: .
CDR3: ASSPTPTGGGNGYT

V: TRBV7-2
size: .
CDR3: ASSLGDRAYGYT

V: TRBV4-1
size: once
CDR3: ASSQVGDPEAF

V: TRBV19
size: .
CDR3: ASSFARGSRNSPLH

V: TRBV7-3
size: .
CDR3: ASSLRLPPGELF

V: TRBV5-1
size: .
CDR3: ASRTGLAGKQETQY

V: TRBV2
size: .
CDR3: ASSLGTGELSYGYT

V: TRBV6-5
size: once
CDR3: ASSYSTGGEQY

V: TRBV30
size: few
CDR3: AWIPAGSEAF

V: TRBV18
size: once
CDR3: ASSPQSVAGNTIY

V: TRBV7-9
size: .
CDR3: ASSPGVAGTPDTQY

V: TRBV5-6
size: .
CDR3: ASSLRGIEYTDTQY

V: TRBV5-1
size: .
CDR3: ASSKGLAATDTQY

V: TRBV11-3
size: .
CDR3: ASSSQNEQF

V: TRBV7-3
size: .
CDR3: ASSSGQGGHEQF

V: TRBV5-1
size: .
CDR3: ASSLGGGSYGYT

V: TRBV9
size: .
CDR3: ASSVDIAGGPGSQY

V: TRBV27
size: .
CDR3: ASSTTGGTGETQY

V: TRBV2
size: .
CDR3: ASSDSIKGTQY

V: TRBV6-1
size: .
CDR3: ASIPGTQGNQPQH

V: TRBV11-3
size: .
CDR3: ASSTGSDTQY

V: TRBV5-1
size: .
CDR3: ASSLVGQLTYEQY

V: TRBV5-6
size: .
CDR3: ASARGGDTQY

V: TRBV5-4
size: .
CDR3: ASSLDRGMYNEQF

V: TRBV10-3
size: .
CDR3: AISRDRGTGELF

V: TRBV7-2
size: .
CDR3: ASSFRTGGSGELF

V: TRBV28
size: once
CDR3: ASSWGVSYNEQF

V: TRBV12-5
size: once
CDR3: ASGLGGSGVDEQF

V: TRBV13
size: .
CDR3: ASSRLPTHLGPSSSYEQY

V: TRBV9
size: .
CDR3: ASSVAGQGYNEQF

V: TRBV7-2
size: .
CDR3: ASSLAGLAGDYEQF

V: TRBV7-8
size: .
CDR3: ASSSRKVMLRGKNETQY

V: TRBV20-1
size: .
CDR3: SASTDTQY

V: TRBV19
size: few
CDR3: ASSRRLDPYGYT